Listed below are T cell receptor beta chains from one sample, sequenced in a study of persistence of HIV-infected CD4 T cells. Their recognized antigens are unknown. Here immunoSEQ multiplex PCR was the method, and the copy in TCRdb shows in-frame clones only, minus some. Among roughly 41,000 clones, around 80% were seen once, and the ten largest hold 1.6%. This sample comprised CD4+ T cells sorted from PBMCs after approximately 19-hour stimulation, obtained from a patient who received antiretroviral therapy. The receptors originated from an adult man with HIV who was CMV-seropositive. Both conserved end residues are part of each CDR3. Each record gives: J gene, V gene, clone size, D gene, CDR3 protein, CDR3 DNA. The D gene is left open where the match is weak. Some rows have no size entry. The others give once, few or many, or a class for an expanded clone.

TRBJ2-1 | TRBV19 | - | - | CASSIPGGEQFF | TGTGCCAGTAGTATCCCGGGCGGGGAGCAGTTCTTC
TRBJ1-4 | TRBV7-9 | - | - | CASSPKREEKLFF | TGTGCCAGCTCTCCTAAGAGGGAGGAAAAACTGTTTTTT
TRBJ1-2 | TRBV4-1 | - | - | CASSQANTENYGYTF | TGCGCCAGCAGCCAGGCAAATACAGAGAACTATGGCTACACCTTC
TRBJ2-1 | TRBV28 | - | TRBD2 | CASSSTTSGNEQFF | TGTGCCAGCAGTTCTACGACTAGCGGGAATGAGCAGTTCTTC
TRBJ1-1 | TRBV11-3 | - | - | CASSLDGGNTEAFF | TGTGCCAGCAGCTTAGATGGGGGGAACACTGAAGCTTTCTTT
TRBJ1-5 | TRBV12-3/TRBV12-4 | - | - | CASKRGLSQPQHF | TGTGCCAGCAAGAGGGGGTTGAGTCAGCCCCAGCATTTT
TRBJ1-6 | TRBV27 | few | - | CASSLNSYNSPLHF | TGTGCCAGCAGTTTAAACAGCTATAATTCACCCCTCCACTTT
TRBJ1-2 | TRBV9 | once | - | CASSVGSVINYGYTF | TGTGCCAGCAGCGTAGGTTCAGTGATCAACTATGGCTACACCTTC
TRBJ2-7 | TRBV2 | - | - | CASSEGSSTYEQYF | TGTGCCAGCAGTGAAGGGTCCTCTACCTACGAGCAGTACTTC
TRBJ2-3 | TRBV14 | - | - | CASSRFGGTDTQYF | TGTGCCAGCAGCCGCTTCGGGGGCACAGATACGCAGTATTTT
TRBJ1-5 | TRBV18 | few | - | CASSPDSISNQPQHF | TGTGCCAGCTCACCGGACTCTATTAGCAATCAGCCCCAGCATTTT
TRBJ1-1 | TRBV28 | - | - | CASSIPPVAEAFF | TGTGCCAGTTCTATACCCCCCGTCGCTGAAGCTTTCTTT
TRBJ1-1 | TRBV19 | - | TRBD1 | CASLFRGGTEAFF | TGTGCCAGCTTATTCAGGGGGGGAACTGAAGCTTTCTTT
TRBJ2-2 | TRBV28 | - | - | CAISGGANTGELFF | TGTGCCATTTCGGGGGGCGCGAACACCGGGGAGCTGTTTTTT
TRBJ1-1 | TRBV9 | - | TRBD1 | CASSQGGTEAFF | TGTGCCAGCTCCCAGGGGGGCACTGAAGCTTTCTTT
TRBJ1-6 | TRBV3-1/TRBV3-2 | few | - | CASSQGLNSPLHF | TGTGCCAGCAGCCAAGGACTCAATTCACCCCTCCACTTT
TRBJ2-1 | TRBV6-6 | - | TRBD2 | CASGTQLAGYHNEQFF | TGTGCCAGCGGCACCCAACTAGCGGGGTACCACAATGAGCAGTTCTTC
TRBJ1-2 | TRBV6-1 | - | - | CASTSAENYGYTF | TGTGCCAGCACCTCAGCTGAAAACTATGGCTACACCTTC
TRBJ2-7 | TRBV3-1/TRBV3-2 | few | - | CASSQVHEQYF | TGTGCCAGCAGCCAAGTACACGAGCAGTACTTC
TRBJ2-2 | TRBV2 | - | - | CASSEKEFTGELFF | TGTGCCAGCAGTGAGAAGGAATTCACGGGGGAGCTGTTTTTT
TRBJ1-2 | TRBV29-1 | - | - | CSVGYAISGYTF | TGCAGCGTTGGATACGCGATTTCCGGCTACACCTTC
TRBJ1-1 | TRBV6-1 | once | - | CASSEAYRLNTEAFF | TGTGCCAGCAGTGAAGCTTATCGCCTGAACACTGAAGCTTTCTTT
TRBJ1-1 | TRBV5-5 | - | - | CASLLGSSNTEAFF | TGTGCCAGCCTTCTAGGGTCCTCGAACACTGAAGCTTTCTTT
TRBJ1-6 | TRBV28 | - | - | CASSSRINSPLHF | TGTGCCAGCAGTTCGCGGATAAATTCACCCCTCCACTTT
TRBJ1-5 | TRBV7-8 | - | - | CASSFRGQPQHF | TGTGCCAGCAGCTTCAGGGGACAGCCCCAGCATTTT
TRBJ1-5 | TRBV19 | - | - | CASSPETAYSNQPQHF | TGTGCCAGTAGTCCCGAAACAGCGTATAGCAATCAGCCCCAGCATTTT
TRBJ2-7 | TRBV28 | - | TRBD1 | CASRATGGYEQYF | TGTGCCAGCAGAGCAACAGGGGGCTACGAGCAGTACTTC
TRBJ1-2 | TRBV3-1/TRBV3-2 | few | - | CASSLLGLGYTF | TGTGCCAGCAGCCTCCTAGGGCTCGGCTACACCTTC
TRBJ2-6 | TRBV7-9 | few | - | CASSPLEGASSGANVLTF | TGTGCCAGCAGCCCCTTAGAAGGGGCCAGCTCTGGGGCCAACGTCCTGACTTTC
TRBJ2-3 | TRBV5-6 | - | - | CASSLQTDTQYF | TGTGCCAGCAGCTTACAGACAGATACGCAGTATTTT
TRBJ1-1 | TRBV30 | - | - | CALGLGSNTEAFF | TGTGCCTTAGGACTGGGATCGAACACTGAAGCTTTCTTT
TRBJ1-6 | TRBV5-6 | - | TRBD1 | CASSLGQGTGPLHF | TGTGCCAGCAGCTTGGGACAGGGAACCGGACCCCTCCACTTT
TRBJ1-5 | TRBV27 | - | TRBD1 | CASSYKRQGSRGNQPQHF | TGTGCCAGCAGTTACAAAAGACAGGGCAGTAGGGGGAATCAGCCCCAGCATTTT
TRBJ1-1 | TRBV4-2 | - | - | CASSMGSGTLYTEAFF | TGTGCCAGCTCTATGGGTTCCGGGACACTTTACACTGAAGCTTTCTTT
TRBJ2-3 | TRBV6-5 | - | TRBD2 | CASKRDYTDTQYF | TGTGCCTCCAAAAGGGACTACACAGATACGCAGTATTTT
TRBJ1-1 | TRBV19 | - | - | CASSRAGNTEAFF | TGTGCCAGTAGCCGGGCAGGGAACACTGAAGCTTTCTTT
TRBJ2-1 | TRBV18 | - | TRBD2 | CASSPPASGGRSRNEQFF | TGTGCCAGCTCACCACCGGCTTCGGGGGGGCGCAGTCGGAATGAGCAGTTCTTC
TRBJ1-2 | TRBV5-6 | - | TRBD1 | CASSSRQGLIYGYTF | TGTGCCAGCAGCTCCAGACAGGGGTTGATCTATGGCTACACCTTC
TRBJ2-3 | TRBV29-1 | once | TRBD2 | CSGSGLAGTDTQYF | TGCAGCGGGTCCGGACTAGCGGGCACAGATACGCAGTATTTT
TRBJ2-6 | TRBV28 | - | - | CASKSPLGRSGANVLTF | TGTGCCAGCAAATCCCCCCTCGGGAGATCTGGGGCCAACGTCCTGACTTTC
TRBJ1-1 | TRBV18 | - | - | CASSLDRGITEAFF | TGTGCCAGCTCACTGGACAGAGGGATTACTGAAGCTTTCTTT
TRBJ1-1 | TRBV6-1 | - | - | CASSLGARTEAFF | TGTGCCAGCAGTCTGGGGGCGCGAACTGAAGCTTTCTTT
TRBJ1-1 | TRBV2 | - | - | CASRVVVGTEAFF | TGTGCCAGCAGGGTGGTTGTGGGCACTGAAGCTTTCTTT
TRBJ1-5 | TRBV10-2 | - | - | CASSERQGGQPQHF | TGCGCCAGCAGTGAGAGGCAGGGAGGGCAGCCCCAGCATTTT
TRBJ2-1 | TRBV5-5 | - | TRBD2 | CASSWGLAVEQFF | TGTGCCAGCAGCTGGGGACTAGCCGTCGAGCAGTTCTTC
TRBJ1-6 | TRBV19 | - | - | CASSSLTGYNSPLHF | TGTGCCAGTAGTAGCCTGACGGGCTATAATTCACCCCTCCACTTT
TRBJ2-3 | TRBV5-1 | - | - | CASGLQDSTDTQYF | TGCGCCAGCGGCCTTCAGGACTCCACAGATACGCAGTATTTT
TRBJ2-3 | TRBV2 | - | - | CASTTQPGRGSDTQYF | TGTGCCAGCACCACCCAACCCGGCAGGGGATCAGATACGCAGTATTTT
TRBJ1-2 | TRBV7-2 | - | TRBD1 | CASSDDRGPYGYTF | TGTGCCAGCAGCGATGACAGGGGTCCTTATGGCTACACCTTC
TRBJ1-1 | TRBV9 | few | - | CASSARDMNTEAFF | TGTGCCAGCAGCGCCCGGGACATGAACACTGAAGCTTTCTTT
TRBJ2-2 | TRBV15 | - | TRBD1 | CATSRVGTGTGELFF | TGTGCCACCAGCAGAGTTGGGACAGGGACCGGGGAGCTGTTTTTT
TRBJ2-1 | TRBV4-2 | - | - | CASSQVGGGPYNEQFF | TGTGCCAGCAGCCAAGTTGGCGGGGGCCCCTACAATGAGCAGTTCTTC
TRBJ2-7 | TRBV7-2 | - | - | CASSFGRVSYEQYF | TGTGCCAGCAGCTTCGGCAGGGTCTCCTACGAGCAGTACTTC
TRBJ1-5 | TRBV28 | - | TRBD1 | CASRAAGGERQPQHF | TGTGCCAGCAGGGCAGCAGGGGGGGAGCGTCAGCCCCAGCATTTT
TRBJ1-2 | TRBV24-1 | - | - | CATSDRGGYGYTF | TGTGCCACCAGTGATAGGGGGGGCTATGGCTACACCTTC
TRBJ1-6 | TRBV5-6 | - | TRBD1 | CASSTGQVLHF | TGTGCCAGCAGCACCGGACAGGTCCTCCACTTT
TRBJ2-7 | TRBV5-1 | - | - | CASSLEKAEAYEQYF | TGCGCCAGCAGCTTGGAAAAGGCGGAGGCCTACGAGCAGTACTTC
TRBJ1-4 | TRBV18 | - | - | CASSPMGDYNEKLFF | TGTGCCAGCTCACCAATGGGAGACTATAATGAAAAACTGTTTTTT
TRBJ1-1 | TRBV20-1 | - | - | CSASKRTANTEAFF | TGCAGTGCTAGTAAGCGGACAGCGAACACTGAAGCTTTCTTT